This T cell receptor (beta chain) originates from a study of blood T cell repertoires in COVID-19. Study overall: Samples of COVID-19 (acute and convalescent) were obtained from the United States, Italy and Spain. PBMCs, B-cell-depleted T cells, or T cells were the source of the cDNA or gDNA that made up the material.

Original data processing: Cell counts per sample came from amplifying reference gene primers. Profiled with immunoSEQ multiplex PCR; TCRdb holds only in-frame clones, not every one. D and trimming were read from the DNA, whereas the V and J calls and clone size are those reported in that table. The sample has over 100,000 clones, approximately 88% seen once. Germline loops: CDR1 SGHRS, CDR2 YFSETQ. The CDR3 sequence is 16 residues long. With V trimmed by 2 bases and J by 3 bases, 7 bases remained unmatched. Specimen: peripheral blood. This rearrangement joins TRBV5-1 to TRBJ1-3; TRBD1 matches 8 bases. This clonotype originated in a man in his sixties with acute or convalescent COVID-19. CDR3 in amino acids: CASSLAGGSLGNTIYF. In nucleotides, the CDR3 is TGCGCCAGCAGCTTAGCAGGGGGCAGTCTTGGAAACACCATATATTTT.